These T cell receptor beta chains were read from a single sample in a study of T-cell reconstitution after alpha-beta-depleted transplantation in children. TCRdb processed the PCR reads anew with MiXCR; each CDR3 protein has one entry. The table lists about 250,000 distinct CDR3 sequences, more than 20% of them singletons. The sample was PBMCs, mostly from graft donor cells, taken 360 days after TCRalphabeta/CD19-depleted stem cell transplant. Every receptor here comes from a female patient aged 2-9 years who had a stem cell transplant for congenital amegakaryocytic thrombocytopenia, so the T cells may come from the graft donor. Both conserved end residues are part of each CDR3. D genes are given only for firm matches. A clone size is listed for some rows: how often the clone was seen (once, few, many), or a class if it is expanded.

CASSTPPQGAQPQHF,TGTGCCAGTAGTACCCCTCCACAGGGAGCTCAGCCCCAGCATTTT,few,TRBJ1-5,TRBV19,NA
CASSLDRVDEQFF,TGTGCCAGCAGCTTGGACAGGGTAGATGAGCAGTTCTTC,NA,TRBJ2-1,TRBV5-4,NA
CATSRSRRRVVDTEAFF,TGTGCCACCAGCAGATCCCGGCGCAGGGTTGTTGACACTGAAGCTTTCTTT,NA,TRBJ1-1,TRBV15,NA
CASSYEGEQPQHF,TGTGCCAGCAGTTATGAGGGGGAGCAGCCCCAGCATTTT,few,TRBJ1-5,TRBV6-6,NA
CASSQDNYPLGWYEQYF,TGCGCCAGCAGCCAGGATAACTATCCGCTGGGATGGTACGAGCAGTACTTC,NA,TRBJ2-7,TRBV4-3,NA
CASSGQFRGNDGYTF,TGTGCCAGCAGTGGACAATTCAGGGGAAACGATGGCTACACCTTC,NA,TRBJ1-2,TRBV6-1,NA
CASRLAVSSYNEQFF,TGTGCCAGCAGGTTAGCGGTGAGCTCCTACAATGAGCAGTTCTTC,NA,TRBJ2-1,TRBV7-2,NA
CASRSLGGSHYEQYF,TGTGCCAGCAGATCCCTAGGGGGTTCTCACTACGAGCAGTACTTC,few,TRBJ2-7,TRBV27,NA
CASSLFNTGELFF,TGTGCCAGCAGTTTATTTAACACCGGGGAGCTGTTTTTT,many,TRBJ2-2,TRBV12-3/TRBV12-4,NA
CASSLVFGRLTHNEQFF,TGTGCCAGCAGCTTAGTATTTGGTCGTTTAACCCACAATGAGCAGTTCTTC,NA,TRBJ2-1,TRBV7-2,NA
CSASQGTGGYTF,TGCAGTGCTAGCCAGGGTACCGGAGGCTACACCTTC,NA,TRBJ1-2,TRBV20-1,NA
CAISESRDLAFF,TGTGCCATCAGTGAGTCGAGGGACTTGGCTTTCTTT,NA,TRBJ1-1,TRBV10-3,NA
CASSLLPGTAYEQYF,TGTGCCAGCAGCCTCCTCCCCGGGACAGCCTACGAGCAGTACTTC,NA,TRBJ2-7,TRBV14,TRBD1
CASSRGGRGDTQYF,TGCGCCAGCAGCCGAGGGGGACGCGGAGATACGCAGTATTTT,few,TRBJ2-3,TRBV4-3,NA
CASSARGTGFLAGELFF,TGTGCCAGCAGTGCCCGAGGGACAGGGTTTCTCGCCGGGGAGCTGTTTTTT,NA,TRBJ2-2,TRBV12-3/TRBV12-4,TRBD1
CATSRSRTQPGYTF,TGTGCCACCAGCCGGAGCCGGACTCAACCTGGCTACACCTTC,many,TRBJ1-2,TRBV15,NA
CSATLAGEYNEQFF,TGCAGTGCAACTCTAGCGGGAGAATACAATGAGCAGTTCTTC,NA,TRBJ2-1,TRBV20-1,TRBD2
CASSTGGGAVQETQYF,TGCGCCAGCAGCACCGGAGGGGGGGCTGTCCAAGAGACCCAGTACTTC,few,TRBJ2-5,TRBV5-1,NA
CASSLGGRGYNEQFF,TGTGCCAGCAGTTTAGGAGGCAGGGGCTACAATGAGCAGTTCTTC,many,TRBJ2-1,TRBV12-3/TRBV12-4,NA
CASSIPGVGGYTF,TGTGCCAGTAGTATACCAGGGGTCGGTGGCTACACCTTC,NA,TRBJ1-2,TRBV19,NA
CASGGTGSNEKLFF,TGTGCCAGCGGAGGGACGGGGAGTAATGAAAAACTGTTTTTT,NA,TRBJ1-4,TRBV5-5,NA
CATSRDKAVSTDTQYF,TGTGCCACCAGCAGAGATAAGGCGGTGAGCACAGATACGCAGTATTTT,many,TRBJ2-3,TRBV15,NA
CASSLLDRNTGELFF,TGTGCCAGCAGCCTCCTTGACAGGAACACCGGGGAGCTGTTTTTT,NA,TRBJ2-2,TRBV14,NA
CATSIWGIPRDEKLFF,TGTGCCACCAGCATCTGGGGGATCCCCAGGGATGAAAAACTGTTTTTT,NA,TRBJ1-4,TRBV15,NA
CASSPDRKETQYF,TGTGCCAGCAGCCCGGACAGAAAAGAGACCCAGTACTTC,NA,TRBJ2-5,TRBV4-2,NA
CASKTADTILGTQYF,TGTGCCAGCAAGACGGCAGATACTATCTTGGGGACCCAGTACTTC,few,TRBJ2-5,TRBV9,NA
CASSQASGLSPYEQYF,TGTGCCAGCAGCCAAGCTAGCGGGCTAAGTCCCTACGAGCAGTACTTC,many,TRBJ2-7,TRBV4-2,TRBD2
CATSRDGGAPQQFF,TGTGCCACCAGCAGAGATGGTGGAGCTCCGCAGCAGTTCTTC,few,TRBJ2-1,TRBV15,NA
CASSLRWGETQYF,TGTGCCAGCAGTTTAAGGTGGGGGGAGACCCAGTACTTC,NA,TRBJ2-5,TRBV12-3/TRBV12-4,NA
CASSSPGTSGFNEQFF,TGTGCCAGCAGCTCCCCCGGGACTAGCGGATTCAATGAGCAGTTCTTC,NA,TRBJ2-1,TRBV7-3,TRBD2
CASSLEVGELFF,TGTGCCAGCAGCCTCGAGGTCGGGGAGCTGTTTTTT,few,TRBJ2-2,TRBV7-9,NA
CASSLRWAGNTIYF,TGTGCCAGCAGCTTACGATGGGCTGGAAACACCATATATTTT,NA,TRBJ1-3,TRBV7-6,NA
CAISPDRGRSNEQYF,TGTGCCATCAGCCCGGACAGGGGGAGGTCGAACGAGCAGTACTTC,few,TRBJ2-7,TRBV10-3,TRBD1